This TCR beta chain was captured in a study of blood T cell repertoires in COVID-19. This clone has only a few counts. V was cut by 1 base and J by 4 bases, with 17 bases left in between. This CDR3 has 15 amino acids. From germline, CDR1 is SQVTM and CDR2 ANQGSEA. The repertoire was sequenced with immunoSEQ multiplex PCR; TCRdb's copy has only in-frame clones and lacks some. This table has 250,000 to 350,000 clones, about nine tenths appearing once. The chain recombines TRBV29-1 with TRBJ2-7; D gene uncertain. The sequenced sample consisted of peripheral blood. This receptor was obtained from a man between 18 and 35 years old with active or convalescent COVID-19. CDR3 in amino acids: CSVEVRSEAEYEQYF. CDR3 DNA sequence: TGCAGCGTTGAAGTCAGGTCAGAAGCCGAGTACGAGCAGTACTTC.